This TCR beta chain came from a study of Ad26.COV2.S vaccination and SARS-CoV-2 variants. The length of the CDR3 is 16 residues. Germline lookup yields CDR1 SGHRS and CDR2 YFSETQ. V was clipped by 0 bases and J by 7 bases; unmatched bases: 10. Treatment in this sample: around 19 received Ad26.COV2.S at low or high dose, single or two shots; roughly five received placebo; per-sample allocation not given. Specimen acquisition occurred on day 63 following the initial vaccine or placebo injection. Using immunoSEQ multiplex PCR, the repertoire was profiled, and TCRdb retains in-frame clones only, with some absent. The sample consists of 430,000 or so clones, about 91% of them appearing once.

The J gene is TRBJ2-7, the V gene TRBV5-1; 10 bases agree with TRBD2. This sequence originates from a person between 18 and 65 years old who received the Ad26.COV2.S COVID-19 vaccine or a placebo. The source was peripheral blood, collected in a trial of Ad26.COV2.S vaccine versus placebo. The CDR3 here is CASSLADLAGVEEQYV. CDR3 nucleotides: TGCGCCAGCAGCTTGGCTGACCTAGCGGGAGTTGAAGAGCAGTACGTC.